These 21 T cell receptor beta chains were sequenced from one sample in a study of shared clonotypes between healthy human individuals. Naive CD8 cells were CD45RO-negative, positively selected for CCR7, excluding terminally differentiated effector memory CD45RA+ cells. Profiled with immunoSEQ multiplex PCR; TCRdb holds only in-frame clones, not every one. The sample lists around 2,000,000 clones, about 93% occurring once. Sequenced sample: naive CD8+ T cells from PBMCs. Receptor source: a man aged 18 to 29 in good health. Some clones in this sample may be carry-over from other donors' samples.

CDR3 nucleotides: TGTGCCAGCAGCTTAAGGCGGGGGGACGGTCCCTACGAGCAGTACTTC. This encodes CASSLRRGDGPYEQYF. The chain uses TRBV7-3 and TRBJ2-7; TRBD2 agrees at 8 bases. The CDR3 has 16 amino acids. V shed 1 base, J shed 2 bases, and the junction held 7 bases outside the gene matches. CDR1 is SGHTA and CDR2 is FQGTGA in the germline V gene.

The genes are TRBV6-5 and TRBJ1-1, with D hard to call. Germline assignment: CDR1 MNHEY and CDR2 SVGAGI. Trimming removed 2 bases at V and 8 bases at J, with 15 bases between. This CDR3 region has 14 residues. Here the CDR3 DNA reads TGTGCCAGCAGTTACGGAGAGGCGTTTGGGGAAGCTTTCTTT. Residues: CASSYGEAFGEAFF.

This chain uses TRBV19 with TRBJ2-1; 9 bases fit TRBD2. CDR1 and CDR2 from the germline V gene are LNHDA and SQIVND (reference sequence). V was pared by 4 bases and J by 4 bases, with 8 bases of the junction left unmatched. CDR3 size: 16 residues. CDR3 bases: TGTGCCAGTAGTACACCGGGACTAGCACATTACAATGAGCAGTTCTTC. Translated: CASSTPGLAHYNEQFF. Full variable domain (outside the CDR3, taken from reference TRBV19 and TRBJ2-1): DGGITQSPKYLFRKEGQNVTLSCEQNLNHDAMYWYRQDPGQGLRLIYYSQIVNDFQKGDIAEGYSVSREKKESFPLTVTSAQKNPTAFYLCASSTPGLAHYNEQFFGPGTRLTVL.

This chain joins TRBV4-2 and TRBJ2-1; the D gene is possibly TRBD1 (5 bases). CDR1 LGHNA and CDR2 YNFKEQ come from the germline V gene. This CDR3 has 11 residues. The V end lost 4 bases, the J end lost 10 bases, and 8 bases lay between the germline ends. CDR3: CASSRGMEQFF. The CDR3 DNA is TGTGCCAGCAGCCGGGGCATGGAGCAGTTCTTC.

The gene calls are TRBV4-1 and TRBJ2-7; 9 bases agree with TRBD1. The V gene's germline CDR1 is MGHRA and CDR2 YSYEKL. With 1 base clipped from V and 0 bases from J, the junction kept 7 bases outside the gene matches. The CDR3 loop spans 17 amino acids. CDR3 sequence: CASSQGLGTGSSYEQYF. CDR3 coding DNA: TGCGCCAGCAGCCAAGGGCTAGGGACAGGGAGCTCCTACGAGCAGTACTTC.

The gene calls are TRBV28 and TRBJ2-1; 7 bases map to TRBD1. The ends lost 5 bases at V and 6 bases at J; junction bases unmatched: 19. The V gene's germline CDR1 is MDHEN and CDR2 SYDVKM. This CDR3 is 18 amino acids long. In DNA, the CDR3 is TGTGCCAGCAGTCCCCGGCAGGGGAGACAGGGCGCCGGCAATGAGCAGTTCTTC. Translation gives CASSPRQGRQGAGNEQFF.

The rearrangement joins TRBV25-1 to TRBJ2-7; weak D call: TRBD2 (5 bases). CDR1 and CDR2 (germline): MGHDK, SYGVNS. The CDR3 is made up of 12 amino acids. The V end was cut by 6 bases, the J end by 9 bases, with 15 bases between. This chain's CDR3 is CASSQLGLSQYF. The CDR3 nucleotides read TGTGCCAGCAGCCAACTCGGACTTTCGCAGTACTTC.

The chain links TRBV2 to TRBJ2-1; 14 bases align to TRBD2. Germline lookup yields CDR1 SNHLY and CDR2 FYNNEI. Trimming removed 7 bases from V and 7 bases from J; junction bases left unmatched: 6. CDR3 length: 15 amino acids. The CDR3 region is CASKTSGRARNEQFF. The CDR3 DNA sequence: TGTGCCAGCAAGACTAGCGGGAGGGCCCGAAATGAGCAGTTCTTC.

This chain uses TRBV5-1 with TRBJ2-7, with TRBD2 as a possible D gene (6 bases). Trimming stripped 4 bases from V and 7 bases from J, with 15 bases between. Germline V gene data show CDR1 as SGHRS and CDR2 as YFSETQ. The CDR3 extends over 13 amino acids. CDR3 nucleotides: TGCGCCAGCAGCCTGGAGGGACCTAGGGAGCAGTACTTC. Its translation: CASSLEGPREQYF. Supplemented by reference TRBV5-1 and TRBJ2-7, the full variable domain reads KAGVTQTPRYLIKTRGQQVTLSCSPISGHRSVSWYQQTPGQGLQFLFEYFSETQRNKGNFPGRFSGRQFSNSRSEMNVSTLELGDSALYLCASSLEGPREQYFGPGTRLTVT.

The V gene is TRBV7-9, the J gene TRBJ2-7; tentative D call: TRBD2 (5 bases). V lost 5 bases, J lost 2 bases, and 13 bases lay in between. CDR1 is SEHNR, CDR2 FQNEAQ, per germline (reference sequence). This CDR3 contains 14 residues. CDR3 sequence (DNA): TGTGCCAGCAGCCTGTCGGAGGTGGCCTACGAGCAGTACTTC. Its translation: CASSLSEVAYEQYF.

About this clone: Other DNA sequences from this sample encode an identical CDR3 as well. V usage is TRBV9 and J usage is TRBJ1-2; 8 bases match TRBD1. Unmatched junction bases numbered 0, after V lost 0 bases and J lost 2 bases. The CDR3 contains 14 residues. The germline V gene encodes CDR1 SGDLS and CDR2 YYNGEE. CDR3 nucleotides: TGTGCCAGCAGCGTAGGACAGGGGAACTATGGCTACACCTTC. Its translation is CASSVGQGNYGYTF.

Here the CDR3 DNA reads TGTGCCAGCAGCTACGGATTCTCTGGAAACACCATATATTTT. Protein sequence: CASSYGFSGNTIYF. The J gene is TRBJ1-3, the V gene TRBV5-6; D is ambiguous. Germline CDR1 is SGHDT and CDR2 is YYEEEE. The V and J ends lost 3 bases and 0 bases respectively, with 7 bases between them. The length of the CDR3 is 14 residues.

CDR3 nucleotides: TGTGCCAGCAGCTTGACTAGCGGACAAGAGACCCAGTACTTC. Its protein product is CASSLTSGQETQYF. The chain combines TRBV5-5 with TRBJ2-5, with TRBD2 identical over 8 bases. The V gene's germline CDR1 is SGHKS and CDR2 YYEKEE (reference sequence). The CDR3 totals 14 residues. V shed 1 base and J 2 bases; nucleotides not matched to a gene: 1.

J is TRBJ1-5 and V is TRBV7-9; no firm D call. Per the germline V gene, CDR1 is SEHNR and CDR2 is FQNEAQ (reference sequence). This CDR3 comprises 17 residues. The V gene lost 4 bases and the J gene lost 4 bases, with 20 bases spanning the gap. CDR3 region: CASSSLATEKFNQPQHF. CDR3 in DNA: TGTGCCAGCAGCTCCCTAGCAACAGAAAAGTTTAATCAGCCCCAGCATTTT. The variable domain in full, with the rest retrieved from reference TRBV7-9 and TRBJ1-5, is DTGVSQNPRHKITKRGQNVTFRCDPISEHNRLYWYRQTLGQGPEFLTYFQNEAQLEKSRLLSDRFSAERPKGSFSTLEIQRTEQGDSAMYLCASSSLATEKFNQPQHFGDGTRLSIL.

This clone showed up just once. In the same sample, other DNA sequences code for this CDR3. CDR3 amino acids: CASSLLGGADTQYF. Here the CDR3 DNA reads TGTGCCAGCAGTTTACTTGGAGGCGCAGATACGCAGTATTTT. The chain has TRBV27 and TRBJ2-3; D might be TRBD2 (5 bases). Germline V gives CDR1 MNHEY, CDR2 SMNVEV (reference sequence). CDR3 length: 14 amino acids. Between the trimmed V and J ends, which lost 2 bases and 4 bases, there was a span of 10 bases.

V usage is TRBV10-2 and J usage is TRBJ2-1, with 8 bases fitting TRBD2. Germline-derived CDR1 and CDR2 are WSHSY and SAAADI. There are 18 residues in the CDR3. V shed 0 bases, J shed 9 bases, and the junction held 16 bases outside the gene matches. The CDR3 is CASSESPGGGLPQVEQFF. The CDR3 region has the DNA TGCGCCAGCAGTGAGTCTCCGGGGGGGGGACTTCCCCAGGTTGAGCAGTTCTTC.

The chain carries TRBV6-5 and TRBJ2-7; 8 bases are shared with TRBD1. The V segment lost 2 bases and the J segment 5 bases; nucleotides outside the gene matches: 2. This CDR3 comprises 13 residues. Germline-derived CDR1 and CDR2 are MNHEY and SVGAGI. CDR3 DNA sequence: TGTGCCAGCAGTTACAGGGACAGGAACGAGCAGTACTTC. This translates into CASSYRDRNEQYF.

This clone was found once. The CDR3 sequence is CASSQKGGPSSYNEQFF. For the CDR3, the DNA is TGCGCCAGCAGCCAAAAGGGCGGGCCGAGCTCCTACAATGAGCAGTTCTTC. The V call is TRBV4-3, the J call TRBJ2-1; D is possibly TRBD2 (5 bases). Per germline, CDR1 LGHNA and CDR2 YSLEER. V lost 2 bases to trimming and J lost 0 bases, with 14 bases between them. CDR3 length: 17 residues.

The chain combines TRBV25-1 with TRBJ2-1; TRBD1 matches at 8 bases. CDR3 length: 15 amino acids. V was pared by 4 bases and J by 6 bases, with 8 bases of the junction left unmatched. Germline V gene data show CDR1 as MGHDK and CDR2 as SYGVNS. The CDR3 region is CASSGWTGTSNEQFF. The CDR3 nucleotides read TGTGCCAGCAGTGGCTGGACAGGGACGAGCAATGAGCAGTTCTTC. Looking up the rest from reference TRBV25-1 and TRBJ2-1 gives the full variable domain: EADIYQTPRYLVIGTGKKITLECSQTMGHDKMYWYQQDPGMELHLIHYSYGVNSTEKGDLSSESTVSRIRTEHFPLTLESARPSHTSQYLCASSGWTGTSNEQFFGPGTRLTVL.

This clone has only a few counts. The J gene is TRBJ1-1, the V gene TRBV4-1; 8 bases fit TRBD1. The CDR3 sequence is 15 residues long. Trimming removed 2 bases from V and 7 bases from J; junction bases left unmatched: 9. Germline CDR1 and CDR2: MGHRA and YSYEKL. The CDR3 region has the DNA TGCGCCAGCAGCCAACCGGACAGGGCGACAAGTGAAGCTTTCTTT. Amino acid sequence: CASSQPDRATSEAFF.

The rearrangement uses TRBV13 and TRBJ2-7, with 7 bases matching TRBD1. The V gene's germline CDR1 is PRHDT and CDR2 FYEKMQ (reference sequence). The CDR3 is 14 residues long. The V segment lost 5 bases and the J segment 6 bases; nucleotides outside the gene matches: 10. The DNA of the CDR3 is TGTGCCAGCAGCCCACAGACAGGGAAGGCCGAGCAGTACTTC. Translation: CASSPQTGKAEQYF.